The following is a TCR beta chain sequence with its context. What it binds is not known. CDR1 is SGHDT and CDR2 is YYEEEE in the germline V gene. The ends lost 4 bases at V and 8 bases at J; junction bases unmatched: 11. The CDR3 covers 14 residues. The data were taken from a study of STAT3 mutations in large granular lymphocyte leukemia. Study-level background: Approximately 40% of treated T-LGLL patients showed hematologic response to immunosuppression. Study findings and constraints: In some patients, a small highly pathogenic clone possibly went undetected. In T-cell large granular lymphocyte leukemia, about half of patients showed multiple immunodominant subclonotypes.

Average productive template count per sample was about 40,773. The protocol was immunoSEQ multiplex PCR, while the TCRdb copy is restricted to in-frame clones and leaves out a portion. Among about 10,000 clones listed, 50% to 60% were seen once. The sequenced sample was peripheral blood mononuclear cells. V usage is TRBV5-6 and J usage is TRBJ1-2; TRBD1 matches at 7 bases. This receptor was taken from a boy aged 5 to 17 with T-cell large granular lymphocyte leukemia. Some clones in this sample may be carry-over from other donors' samples. The CDR3: CASSLRTGLGGYTF. CDR3 sequence (DNA): TGTGCCAGCAGCCTCAGGACAGGATTGGGCGGCTACACCTTC.